This is a list of T cell receptor beta chains from one sample in a study of a mutant IDH1 vaccine in newly diagnosed glioma. Antigen specificity for these receptors is unknown. The data were produced by immunoSEQ multiplex PCR, yet TCRdb's version contains in-frame clones alone and is incomplete. Counted here are under 45,000 clones, roughly 79% occurring once; the ten biggest clones make up around an eighth. Sequenced material: PBMCs, taken from a glioma patient whose treatment included an IDH1 peptide vaccine. The origin of the receptors is a man aged 50-60 years with glioma. The CDR3 runs from the conserved cysteine through the conserved F or W. Each record gives: J gene, D gene, V gene, CDR3 protein, CDR3 DNA. D genes are given only for firm matches.

J gene: TRBJ1-2; D gene: -; V gene: TRBV27; CDR3 protein: CASSFAGEHGYTF; CDR3 DNA: TGTGCCAGCAGTTTCGCGGGGGAACACGGCTACACCTTC
J gene: TRBJ1-4; D gene: -; V gene: TRBV25-1; CDR3 protein: CASSELGATNEKLFF; CDR3 DNA: TGTGCCAGCAGTGAATTAGGAGCAACTAATGAAAAACTGTTTTTT
J gene: TRBJ1-3; D gene: TRBD1; V gene: TRBV5-1; CDR3 protein: CASSFGQGARNTIYF; CDR3 DNA: TGCGCCAGCAGCTTCGGACAGGGGGCTAGAAACACCATATATTTT
J gene: TRBJ2-3; D gene: TRBD2; V gene: TRBV7-2; CDR3 protein: CASSLTGTSSDTQYF; CDR3 DNA: TGTGCCAGCAGCTTAACAGGGACTAGCTCAGATACGCAGTATTTT
J gene: TRBJ2-1; D gene: -; V gene: TRBV7-8; CDR3 protein: CASAGVRSYNEQFF; CDR3 DNA: TGTGCCAGCGCTGGTGTTCGTTCCTACAATGAGCAGTTCTTC
J gene: TRBJ2-3; D gene: TRBD1; V gene: TRBV19; CDR3 protein: CASSNDRGLTDTQYF; CDR3 DNA: TGTGCCAGTAGTAACGACAGGGGTCTCACAGATACGCAGTATTTT
J gene: TRBJ2-7; D gene: TRBD2; V gene: TRBV4-2; CDR3 protein: CASSQDFGGAGYEQYF; CDR3 DNA: TGTGCCAGCAGCCAAGATTTCGGGGGGGCTGGCTACGAGCAGTACTTC
J gene: TRBJ2-1; D gene: -; V gene: TRBV7-9; CDR3 protein: CASTTLSFNEQFF; CDR3 DNA: TGTGCCAGCACTACACTTTCTTTCAATGAGCAGTTCTTC
J gene: TRBJ2-2; D gene: -; V gene: TRBV6-5; CDR3 protein: CASSPPGGNTGELFF; CDR3 DNA: TGTGCCAGCAGCCCCCCCGGCGGGAACACCGGGGAGCTGTTTTTT
J gene: TRBJ1-3; D gene: -; V gene: TRBV13; CDR3 protein: CASSPSDPSGDTIYF; CDR3 DNA: TGTGCCAGCAGCCCCTCAGATCCAAGTGGGGACACCATATATTTT
J gene: TRBJ1-2; D gene: -; V gene: TRBV18; CDR3 protein: CASSLGVGYGYTF; CDR3 DNA: TGTGCCAGCTCATTGGGCGTCGGCTATGGCTACACCTTC
J gene: TRBJ1-5; D gene: -; V gene: TRBV4-1; CDR3 protein: CASSQAREGGQPQHF; CDR3 DNA: TGCGCCAGCAGCCAAGCCCGGGAAGGTGGTCAGCCCCAGCATTTT
J gene: TRBJ2-7; D gene: TRBD1; V gene: TRBV30; CDR3 protein: CAWSVAPATGQGVLYEQYF; CDR3 DNA: TGTGCCTGGAGTGTGGCCCCTGCCACCGGACAGGGGGTTCTCTACGAGCAGTACTTC
J gene: TRBJ2-5; D gene: -; V gene: TRBV29-1; CDR3 protein: CSVDRETQYF; CDR3 DNA: TGCAGCGTTGATCGGGAGACCCAGTACTTC